This T cell receptor (beta chain) emerged from a study of blood T cell repertoires in COVID-19. Study context: There were acute and convalescent COVID-19 samples, and they came from the United States, Italy and Spain.

Trimming took off 0 bases at V and 9 bases at J, with 12 bases between the two ends. The CDR3 contains 13 residues. The germline gives CDR1 MNHEY, CDR2 SMNVEV (reference sequence). The repertoire was sequenced with immunoSEQ multiplex PCR; TCRdb's copy has only in-frame clones and lacks some. The table lists 250,000 or so clones, 85% to 90% of them singletons. Study members were between roughly 18 and 89 years old and lived in 25 or so US regions. Clinical history reported by participants formed the basis on which cohorts were assigned. The study counted Cohort 3 donors as recovered given two negative PCRs, clearance, or symptom resolution.

The TCR originated in a man aged 35 to 55 who had recovered from COVID-19. Material: PBMCs or T cells enriched from blood (not recorded which). The chain couples TRBV27 to TRBJ2-7; possible D gene TRBD2, 6 bases. CDR3 sequence (DNA): TGTGCCAGCAGTTTATCACGAGGAGGGTGGCAGTACTTC. This sequence encodes CASSLSRGGWQYF.